The sequence of this T cell receptor (beta chain) was determined in a study of T-cell reconstitution after alpha-beta-depleted transplantation in children. Germline V gene data show CDR1 as SEHNR and CDR2 as FQNEAQ (reference sequence). V lost 5 bases and J 3 bases, leaving 19 bases between the germline ends. The CDR3 extends over 17 amino acids. This clonotype was observed a few times. Preparing the TCRbeta library involved the use of unique molecular identifiers. TCRdb redid the calling of the PCR reads with MiXCR, one entry per CDR3 protein. The sample lists about 270,000 distinct CDR3 sequences, more than 9% seen once, with roughly a tenth in the top ten.

J is TRBJ2-2 and V is TRBV7-9; D is perhaps TRBD1 or TRBD2 (6 bases each). The input for sequencing was PBMCs from the stem cell graft donor, taken from the stem cell graft. The origin of this receptor is a human donor who donated a stem cell graft to a child with SCID. CDR3 in amino acids: CASSPPGGREDTGELFF. The DNA for the CDR3 is TGTGCCAGCAGCCCCCCCGGGGGCAGGGAGGACACCGGGGAGCTGTTTTTT.